The clone carrying this TCR beta chain occurred many times. The antigen is undetermined. From RNA transcripts, TCR beta CDR3 regions were amplified. During a first-round RT-PCR of the TCR CDR3, the HTBI primer set was used. TCRdb ran MiXCR on the multiplex PCR reads and lists one entry per CDR3 protein. The sample includes about 400,000 distinct CDR3 sequences, roughly 15% of them seen just once. This sample is drawn from a study of T cells in Graves' hyperthyroidism and ophthalmopathy. Study-level background: The initial diagnosis was the point when peripheral blood was collected, ahead of any treatment. The study, taken as a whole, reports: Ophthalmopathy onset followed model prediction by a median around 6.6 months. In the blood, most expanded thyroid clonotypes above 0.001 appeared as well.

The CDR3 length is 14 residues. CDR1 and CDR2 (germline): SGHRS, YFSETQ. V was cut by 0 bases and J by 6 bases, with 9 bases left in between. Cells are PBMCs isolated from around 10 ml of fresh blood. The source is a woman aged 55-70 years with Graves' ophthalmopathy. The chain employs TRBV5-1 and TRBJ2-2; maybe TRBD2 (5 bases). The specimen was blood. Here the CDR3 DNA reads TGCGCCAGCAGCTTGGTGGCGGGCTCCGGGGAGCTGTTTTTT. It is translated as CASSLVAGSGELFF.